Listed here are 3 T cell receptor beta chains from one sample, sequenced in a study of T cell responses to AZD1222 COVID-19 vaccine. Assay: immunoSEQ multiplex PCR; the TCRdb copy retains only in-frame clones and omits some. Counted here are around 120,000 clones, approximately 82% occurring once; the ten biggest clones make up around 27%. This specimen was peripheral blood, taken 28 days after the second AZD1222 dose. The source is an adult who received the AZD1222 COVID-19 vaccine.

V and J are TRBV2 and TRBJ1-1; perhaps TRBD1 as D (5 bases). The V and J ends lost 8 bases and 2 bases respectively, with 12 bases between them. This CDR3 has 13 amino acids. CDR1 and CDR2 from the germline V gene are SNHLY and FYNNEI. The CDR3 bases are TGTGCCAGCTCTTGGGACCACAACACTGAAGCTTTCTTT. It specifies CASSWDHNTEAFF.

The chain couples TRBV5-1 to TRBJ2-7; D assignment may be TRBD1 or TRBD2 (5 bases each). Deletions cut 1 base from V and 3 bases from J, with 14 bases between. Germline lookup yields CDR1 SGHRS and CDR2 YFSETQ. The CDR3 runs 15 residues. CDR3 nucleotides: TGCGCCAGCAGCTTGTTAGGTAGAGGGGTCTACGAGCAGTACTTC. This translates into CASSLLGRGVYEQYF.

The gene calls are TRBV2 and TRBJ2-1; 10 bases match TRBD1. Per the germline V gene, CDR1 is SNHLY and CDR2 is FYNNEI. V gave up 6 bases and J gave up 8 bases; unmatched junction bases: 10. This CDR3 is built from 15 residues. The CDR3 bases are TGTGCCAGCAGGGCTCCGGGACAGGGGATCGATGAGCAGTTCTTC. Amino acids: CASRAPGQGIDEQFF.